This T cell receptor beta chain emerged from a study of T cells after yellow fever vaccination. Study results and caveats: The study noted that FACS-sorted repertoires could contain abundant clonotypes contaminating from the bulk population. The secondary response was weaker but peaked faster, day 5 versus 15.

This clonotype was seen more than once but under ten times. Its cognate antigen is unknown. UMIs were added to TCR cDNA along with a universal primer site when it was made by 5'RACE template switching. TCRdb re-called the 5' RACE reads with MiXCR, one entry per CDR3 protein. Among 250,000 to 400,000 distinct CDR3 sequences listed, 3.5% to 5% were seen once. In germline, CDR1 is SGHRS, CDR2 YFSETQ. V was cut by 3 bases and J by 5 bases, with 9 bases left in between. This CDR3 spans 12 amino acids. The receptor was derived from a man younger than 30 who received the YFV17D yellow fever vaccine. The chain carries TRBV5-1 and TRBJ2-7; D is possibly TRBD1 (7 bases). Material: PBMCs, obtained 15 days after the yellow fever booster vaccination. In DNA form, the CDR3 reads TGCGCCAGCAGCTCAGGGGGGAACGAGCAGTACTTC. The encoded protein is CASSSGGNEQYF.